The 3 T cell receptor beta chains reported below all come from one sample, sequenced in a study of cytomegalovirus exposure and HLA in healthy donors. With 60 Vbeta and 13 Jbeta primers, the PCR was carried out. Assay used: immunoSEQ multiplex PCR; TCRdb lists only in-frame clones, some missing. The sample consists of some 150,000 clones, about 70% of them appearing once. Sequencing used PBMCs. Every receptor here comes from a woman in her sixties or seventies in good health and CMV-seropositive.

The V gene is TRBV11-2, the J gene TRBJ2-3, with 7 positions matching TRBD1. Trimming removed 7 bases from V and 11 bases from J; junction bases left unmatched: 6. Germline CDR1 reads SGHAT; CDR2 reads FQNNGV. CDR3 length equals 11 residues. CDR3 bases: TGTGCCAGCACCTACGGACAGGTGCAGTATTTT. Its translation: CASTYGQVQYF.

This chain uses TRBV4-1 with TRBJ2-1; the D gene is possibly TRBD1 (6 bases). Looked up from germline, CDR1 is MGHRA and CDR2 is YSYEKL. This CDR3 region has 15 residues. Trimming pared 4 bases from V and 9 bases from J, leaving 19 bases between. CDR3 DNA: TGCGCCAGCAGCCGAGCAGGGGACGGCGCAAGTGAGCAGTTCTTC. It codes for CASSRAGDGASEQFF.

This clone appeared once. The CDR3 region is CASSETGGETQYF. The CDR3 region has the DNA TGTGCCAGCAGCGAAACAGGGGGAGAGACCCAGTACTTC. The gene calls are TRBV7-3 and TRBJ2-5; 8 positions match TRBD1. This CDR3 comprises 13 residues. CDR1 and CDR2 (germline): SGHTA, FQGTGA. V lost 5 bases to trimming and J lost 4 bases; unmatched junction nucleotides: 3.